The 28 T cell receptor beta chains presented below share a single source sample, sequenced in a study of blood T cell repertoires in COVID-19. Measured with immunoSEQ multiplex PCR; TCRdb has only the in-frame clones, and not every one. The data contain some 290,000 clones, around 90% of them singletons. The specimen sequenced was peripheral blood. These receptors all stem from a woman aged 30 to 39 with COVID-19, enrolled during active disease.

The chain has TRBV9 and TRBJ1-6; no clear D gene. The CDR3 covers 16 residues. V lost 4 bases and J 2 bases, leaving 13 bases between the germline ends. Per the germline V gene, CDR1 is SGDLS and CDR2 is YYNGEE. The CDR3 DNA follows: TGTGCCAGCAGCCCGTCCCAAAGCACCTATAATTCACCCCTCCACTTT. This encodes CASSPSQSTYNSPLHF.

The chain links TRBV25-1 to TRBJ1-6; the D is unclear. The CDR3 runs to 14 residues. Germline CDR1 reads MGHDK; CDR2 reads SYGVNS. V was clipped by 7 bases and J by 0 bases, with 7 bases between them. The CDR3 nucleotides are TGTGCCAGCACCGAGAGCTCCTATAATTCACCCCTCCACTTT. Amino acids: CASTESSYNSPLHF.

V is TRBV11-2 and J is TRBJ1-3; D is uncertain. The CDR3 is 15 amino acids. From germline, CDR1 is SGHAT and CDR2 FQNNGV. The germline V and J ends were trimmed by 4 bases and 2 bases, with 12 bases remaining between them. CDR3 residues: CASSSGVKTGNTIYF. CDR3 coding DNA: TGTGCCAGCAGCTCCGGGGTAAAGACTGGAAACACCATATATTTT.

The rearrangement joins TRBV6-1 to TRBJ1-5, with D possibly being TRBD1 (5 bases). V lost 2 bases to trimming and J lost 1 base, with 9 bases between them. Germline V gene data show CDR1 as MNHNS and CDR2 as SASEGT. The CDR3 contains 15 residues. The CDR3 DNA is TGTGCCAGCAGTGAACAGGGTCGGAGCAATCAGCCCCAGCATTTT. Encoded protein: CASSEQGRSNQPQHF.

V usage is TRBV3-1 (or the pseudogene TRBV3-2) and J usage is TRBJ2-7, with D tentatively TRBD2 (6 bases). Germline V lookup: CDR1 LGHDT, CDR2 YNNKEL (reference sequence). Trimming removed 1 base from V and 7 bases from J, with 17 bases in between. There are 15 residues in the CDR3. This chain's CDR3 is CASSQVTSSSGEQYF. CDR3 bases: TGTGCCAGCAGCCAAGTAACTAGCTCGTCTGGGGAGCAGTACTTC.

The chain has TRBV21-1 and TRBJ2-7; TRBD1 was called by the table and not checked on the DNA. TRBV21-1 is listed as a pseudogene. This CDR3 is 15 amino acids long. CDR3 nucleotides: TGTGCCAGCAGCAAAACCCCCAGGGGGCTCTACGAGCAGTACTTC. Translated, it gives CASSKTPRGLYEQYF.

The CDR3 DNA sequence: TGTGCCAGTAGTATGTCACTAGCGGTGAGCTCCTACAATGAGCAGTTCTTC. Translated: CASSMSLAVSSYNEQFF. V and J are TRBV19 and TRBJ2-1, with 8 bases identical to TRBD2. Per germline, CDR1 LNHDA and CDR2 SQIVND (reference sequence). V gave up 3 bases and J gave up 0 bases; unmatched junction bases: 7. CDR3 length: 17 amino acids. The variable domain in full, with the rest retrieved from reference TRBV19 and TRBJ2-1, is DGGITQSPKYLFRKEGQNVTLSCEQNLNHDAMYWYRQDPGQGLRLIYYSQIVNDFQKGDIAEGYSVSREKKESFPLTVTSAQKNPTAFYLCASSMSLAVSSYNEQFFGPGTRLTVL.

The CDR3, as DNA: TGTGCCATGACAGGCATCTACGAGCAGTACTTC. This translates into CAMTGIYEQYF. The rearrangement links TRBV30 to TRBJ2-7, with D possibly TRBD1 on 6 matching bases. Germline V gives CDR1 GTSNPN, CDR2 SVGIG (reference sequence). This CDR3 has 11 amino acids. Trimming cost V 8 bases and J 3 bases, with 11 bases left between them.

The chain recombines TRBV4-2 with TRBJ2-1, with D perhaps matching TRBD2 (5 bases). With 0 bases removed from V and 0 bases from J, the gap between germline ends came to 12 bases. Germline V gives CDR1 LGHNA, CDR2 YNFKEQ. The CDR3 consists of 17 residues. The CDR3 here is CASSQDFEGSSYNEQFF. CDR3 in DNA: TGTGCCAGCAGCCAAGATTTTGAGGGAAGCTCCTACAATGAGCAGTTCTTC.

This chain links TRBV19 with TRBJ2-7, with 12 positions matching TRBD2. Germline CDR1 is LNHDA and CDR2 is SQIVND (reference sequence). J gave up 4 bases and V 6 bases, and 4 bases lay outside the gene matches. The CDR3 contains 14 residues. In DNA form, the CDR3 reads TGTGCCAGTAGCGCCGGGACTAGCGGGTACGAGCAGTACTTC. This sequence encodes CASSAGTSGYEQYF.

V gene TRBV29-1 combines with J gene TRBJ2-1; TRBD1 might be the D (5 bases). The V gene lost 4 bases and the J gene lost 7 bases, with 20 bases spanning the gap. Germline V gives CDR1 SQVTM, CDR2 ANQGSEA. The CDR3 is 15 residues long. The CDR3 coding sequence is TGCAGCGTTGTGTCCCCAACCGCAGGGCGGAATGAGCAGTTCTTC. Protein: CSVVSPTAGRNEQFF.

The chain recombines TRBV7-9 with TRBJ2-1; a weak D match, TRBD2 (5 bases). V was shortened by 5 bases and J by 8 bases, with 16 bases between the two germline ends. This CDR3 spans 14 amino acids. From germline, CDR1 is SEHNR and CDR2 FQNEAQ (reference sequence). In DNA, the CDR3 is TGTGCCAGCAGCCCTTCGGGAACACTTTATGAGCAGTTCTTC. This gives the protein CASSPSGTLYEQFF.

This clone has only one observation. This sequence joins TRBV5-6 and TRBJ1-2, with 8 nucleotides matching TRBD1. CDR1 is SGHDT, CDR2 YYEEEE, per germline. V shed 3 bases, J shed 4 bases, and the junction held 5 bases outside the gene matches. This CDR3 has 14 residues. DNA for the CDR3: TGTGCCAGCAGCTGGGGACAGGAGATCTATGGCTACACCTTC. Translating it yields CASSWGQEIYGYTF.

This sequence joins TRBV20-1 and TRBJ1-6; 8 bases fit TRBD1. Germline CDR1 and CDR2: DFQATT and SNEGSKA (reference sequence). Trimming took 5 bases from V and 7 from J; bases not matched to a gene: 10. The CDR3 is 15 residues long. In DNA form, the CDR3 reads TGCAGTGCTCGTGGGGGACAGGCCAGGAATTCACCCCTCCACTTT. Its protein is CSARGGQARNSPLHF.

The chain links TRBV2 to TRBJ1-5; D remains unclear. Trimming removed 6 bases from V and 2 bases from J, with 17 bases in between. CDR3 size: 16 residues. Germline CDR1 is SNHLY and CDR2 is FYNNEI. CDR3 loop: CASSSVRGDRNQPQHF. The CDR3 coding sequence is TGTGCCAGCAGCTCTGTCCGCGGCGACCGCAATCAGCCCCAGCATTTT.

J is TRBJ2-7 and V is TRBV27; 10 nucleotides align to TRBD2. The CDR3 sequence is 16 residues long. Unmatched junction bases numbered 5, after V lost 3 bases and J lost 0 bases. The germline V gene encodes CDR1 MNHEY and CDR2 SMNVEV (reference sequence). CDR3 amino acids: CASSFTSSGGSYEQYF. Here the CDR3 DNA reads TGTGCCAGCAGTTTCACATCTAGCGGGGGCTCCTACGAGCAGTACTTC.

This clone showed up just once. This rearrangement joins TRBV12-5 to TRBJ2-1; maybe TRBD2 (5 bases). This CDR3 is 14 amino acids long. Trimming left V 9 bases short and J 9 bases short, with 21 bases between. The V gene's germline CDR1 is LGHNT and CDR2 FRNRAP. This CDR3 is CASTLEEVSSEQFF. DNA of the CDR3: TGTGCTAGCACACTGGAGGAGGTCTCCAGTGAGCAGTTCTTC.

The gene calls are TRBV18 and TRBJ1-1, with 12 bases matching TRBD1. This CDR3 has 18 residues. V lost 3 bases and J lost 4; bases outside the gene matches: 12. The germline V gene has CDR1 KGHSH and CDR2 LQKENI. Here the CDR3 DNA reads TGTGCCAGCTCACCTTCTCCGGGACAGGGGGCGCGTGGCACTGAAGCTTTCTTT. As protein: CASSPSPGQGARGTEAFF.

The V and J genes are TRBV14 and TRBJ2-2; D gene ambiguous. CDR1 SGHDN and CDR2 FVKESK come from the germline V gene. The V gene lost 0 bases and the J gene lost 2 bases, with 4 bases spanning the gap. The length of the CDR3 is 14 residues. In DNA, the CDR3 is TGTGCCAGCAGCCAAGACTTTAACACCGGGGAGCTGTTTTTT. Its protein is CASSQDFNTGELFF.

The J gene is TRBJ1-1, the V gene TRBV4-1; D uncertain. Germline CDR1 MGHRA, CDR2 YSYEKL. This CDR3 comprises 14 residues. Trimming cost V 4 bases and J 1 base, with 10 bases left between them. The CDR3 nucleotides are TGCGCCAGCAGCCCACTAGCAGGGAACACTGAAGCTTTCTTT. Translation gives CASSPLAGNTEAFF.

The chain combines TRBV7-6 with TRBJ2-1; 8 nucleotides line up with TRBD1. CDR1 and CDR2 (germline): SGHVS, FNYEAQ. With 4 bases clipped from V and 2 bases from J, the junction kept 4 bases outside the gene matches. The CDR3 sequence is 15 residues long. The CDR3 loop reads CASSSDRGTYNEQFF. CDR3 coding DNA: TGTGCCAGCAGCTCAGACAGGGGTACCTACAATGAGCAGTTCTTC.

This clone has just one count. CDR3 bases: TGTGCCAGCAGCTTAGTAAGCGGGGAGACCTACGAGCAGTACTTC. It yields the protein CASSLVSGETYEQYF. The chain joins TRBV11-1 to TRBJ2-7, with 7 positions matching TRBD2. Unmatched junction bases numbered 5, after V lost 1 base and J lost 2 bases. This CDR3 comprises 15 residues. Germline loops: CDR1 SGHAT, CDR2 FQDESV (reference sequence).

This clone was picked up one time. The chain carries TRBV10-1 and TRBJ2-7, with D possibly matching TRBD1 (5 bases). V lost 8 bases and J 2 bases, leaving 13 bases between the germline ends. The germline gives CDR1 WNHNN, CDR2 SYGVQD (reference sequence). This CDR3 spans 13 amino acids. The chain's CDR3 is CASGAGKTYEQYF. CDR3 nucleotides: TGCGCCAGCGGGGCAGGGAAAACCTACGAGCAGTACTTC.

The chain uses TRBV7-6 and TRBJ2-3; 8 bases agree with TRBD2. Germline CDR1 is SGHVS and CDR2 is FNYEAQ. Trimming removed 4 bases from V and 2 bases from J; junction bases left unmatched: 8. There are 16 residues in the CDR3. CDR3 nucleotides: TGTGCCAGCAGCTCCTACAGCGGGGGAACCACAGATACGCAGTATTTT. This codes for CASSSYSGGTTDTQYF.

The chain joins TRBV5-4 to TRBJ2-7; D call uncertain. V was clipped by 0 bases and J by 6 bases, with 16 bases between them. This CDR3 region has 15 residues. The germline V gene has CDR1 SGHNT and CDR2 YYREEE (reference sequence). The CDR3 nucleotides are TGTGCCAGCAGCTTGGGCGGCGGCAGAGCCGGCGAGCAGTACTTC. Its protein is CASSLGGGRAGEQYF.

V is TRBV21-1 and J is TRBJ2-1; TRBD1 is the table's D call and was not checked against the DNA. TRBV21-1 is listed as a pseudogene. The CDR3 totals 14 residues. Here the CDR3 reads CASGRTGRFNEQFF. In DNA form, the CDR3 reads TGTGCCAGCGGAAGGACAGGGAGGTTCAATGAGCAGTTCTTC.

The chain joins TRBV21-1 to TRBJ1-2. TRBV21-1 is a documented pseudogene. The CDR3 spans 13 residues. In DNA, the CDR3 is TGTGCCAGCAGAGTACGCGTTGCGGATGGCTACACCTTC. Residues: CASRVRVADGYTF.

The rearrangement uses TRBV6-4 and TRBJ2-1; 9 nucleotides agree with TRBD2. CDR1 is MRHNA, CDR2 SNTAGT, per germline. This CDR3 is 15 amino acids long. Trimming took 6 bases from V and 9 from J; bases not matched to a gene: 12. This CDR3 reads CASSGTSSPLGEQFF. In DNA form, the CDR3 reads TGTGCCAGCAGCGGGACTAGCTCCCCCCTTGGTGAGCAGTTCTTC.